The 4 T cell receptor beta chains listed next were all sequenced from one sample in a study of shared clonotypes between healthy human individuals. The table came from immunoSEQ multiplex PCR; TCRdb's copy has only in-frame clones and leaves some out. This sample has 2.5 million or so clones; around nine tenths occur once, and the top ten carry 0.11% to 0.15%. The sample taken for sequencing was naive CD4+ T cells sorted from blood. Subset indicated: CD45RA+ positively selected. These receptors came from a man younger than 30 in good health.

This CDR3 is CASSRKAGSNQPQHF. In DNA form, the CDR3 reads TGTGCCAGCAGCCGAAAGGCTGGGAGCAATCAGCCCCAGCATTTT. The V and J genes are TRBV7-2 and TRBJ1-5, with no clear D. The germline V gene encodes CDR1 SGHTA and CDR2 FQGNSA. The CDR3 is made up of 15 amino acids. V was pared by 5 bases and J by 1 base, with 12 bases between. Full variable domain (rest looked up from reference TRBV7-2 and TRBJ1-5): GAGVSQSPSNKVTEKGKDVELRCDPISGHTALYWYRQSLGQGLEFLIYFQGNSAPDKSGLPSDRFSAERTGGSVSTLTIQRTQQEDSAVYLCASSRKAGSNQPQHFGDGTRLSIL.

This rearrangement joins TRBV5-4 to TRBJ1-6; TRBD1 matches at 7 bases. CDR1 SGHNT and CDR2 YYREEE come from the germline V gene (reference sequence). Trimming at V came to 3 bases and at J to 6 bases, leaving 9 bases not matched to a gene. This CDR3 is built from 16 residues. The DNA of the CDR3 is TGTGCCAGCAGCTCCCGACAGGGCGGAGGTAATTCACCCCTCCACTTT. This codes for CASSSRQGGGNSPLHF.

This rearrangement joins TRBV29-1 to TRBJ1-2; D perhaps matches TRBD1 (6 bases). Looked up from germline, CDR1 is SQVTM and CDR2 is ANQGSEA. The V end was cut by 3 bases, the J end by 8 bases, with 19 bases between. The CDR3 has 14 residues. CDR3 in amino acids: CSVDQGHKTWGYTF. The CDR3 coding sequence is TGCAGCGTTGACCAGGGACATAAGACGTGGGGCTACACCTTC.

This clone was seen once. The J gene is TRBJ1-5, the V gene TRBV19, with D hard to call. Trimming removed 5 bases at V and 2 bases at J, with 13 bases between. Germline V gives CDR1 LNHDA, CDR2 SQIVND (reference sequence). CDR3 length: 15 residues. CDR3 amino acids: CASSSLAAGNQPQHF. The DNA for the CDR3 is TGTGCCAGTAGTTCCCTGGCGGCAGGCAATCAGCCCCAGCATTTT.